This paragraph reports one T cell receptor beta chain. Its antigen is still unknown. These data come from a study of spatial heterogeneity in lung cancer. Study-wide context: In raw reads, more than eight appearances on average were recorded for each unique TCR and UMI combination. Study-level results: Ubiquitous expanded tumor TCRs showed up in blood more at resection than follow-up.

The time point denotes: sample taken at primary tumor resection. Unsorted samples of tumor, nontumor lung or frozen PBMC had their whole RNA sequenced. The cohort: over 65 early-stage, untreated non-small cell lung cancer patients. Each TCR cDNA molecule bore a unique molecular identifier. Each CDR3 protein gets one entry after TCRdb re-called the 5' RACE reads with MiXCR. The data show about 18,000 distinct CDR3 sequences, 15% to 20% seen once. The TCR was taken from a male donor with early-stage non-small cell lung cancer. This material consisted of PBMCs, taken at surgery.

The DNA of the CDR3 is TGTGCCAGCAGTTACTCGCCCGACCTTAATGAAAAACTGTTTTTT. Protein sequence: CASSYSPDLNEKLFF. The chain couples TRBV6-6 to TRBJ1-4; D remains unclear. In germline, CDR1 is MNHNY, CDR2 SVGAGI (reference sequence). Deletions cut 0 bases from V and 4 bases from J, with 9 bases between. The CDR3 consists of 15 residues.